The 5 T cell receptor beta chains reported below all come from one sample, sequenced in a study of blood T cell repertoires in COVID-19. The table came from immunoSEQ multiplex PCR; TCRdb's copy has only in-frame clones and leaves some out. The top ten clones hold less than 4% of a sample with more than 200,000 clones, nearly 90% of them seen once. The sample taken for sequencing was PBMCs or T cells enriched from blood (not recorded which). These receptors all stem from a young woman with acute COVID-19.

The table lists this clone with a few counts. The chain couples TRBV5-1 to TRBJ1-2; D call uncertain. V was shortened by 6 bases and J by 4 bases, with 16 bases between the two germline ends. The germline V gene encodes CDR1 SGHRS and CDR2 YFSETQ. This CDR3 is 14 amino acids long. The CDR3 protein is CASKLQTSSYGYTF. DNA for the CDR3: TGCGCCAGCAAATTACAGACCAGTAGCTATGGCTACACCTTC.

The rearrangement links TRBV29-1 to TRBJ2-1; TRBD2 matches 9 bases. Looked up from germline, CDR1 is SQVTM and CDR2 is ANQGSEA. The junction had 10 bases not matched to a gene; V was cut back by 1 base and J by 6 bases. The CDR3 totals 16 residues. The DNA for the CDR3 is TGCAGCGTTGAAGTATCCCCCAGCGGGGGGCCCAATGAGCAGTTCTTC. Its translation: CSVEVSPSGGPNEQFF.

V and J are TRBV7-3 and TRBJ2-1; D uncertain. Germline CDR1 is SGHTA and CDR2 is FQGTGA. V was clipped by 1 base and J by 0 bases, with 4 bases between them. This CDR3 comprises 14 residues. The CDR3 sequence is CASSLRPSYNEQFF. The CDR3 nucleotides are TGTGCCAGCAGCTTAAGGCCCTCCTACAATGAGCAGTTCTTC.

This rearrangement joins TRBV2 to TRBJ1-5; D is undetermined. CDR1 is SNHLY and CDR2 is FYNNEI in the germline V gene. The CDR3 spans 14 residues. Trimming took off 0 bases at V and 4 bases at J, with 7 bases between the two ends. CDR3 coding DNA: TGTGCCAGCAGTGAAGCGAGTACGAATCAGCCCCAGCATTTT. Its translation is CASSEASTNQPQHF.

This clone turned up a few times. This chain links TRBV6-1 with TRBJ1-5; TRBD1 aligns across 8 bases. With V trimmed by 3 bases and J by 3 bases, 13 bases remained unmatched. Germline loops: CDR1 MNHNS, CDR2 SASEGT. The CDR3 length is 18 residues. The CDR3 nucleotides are TGTGCCAGCAGTGAGGGGAGGACAGGGAGGGCGCCCAATCAGCCCCAGCATTTT. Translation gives CASSEGRTGRAPNQPQHF.